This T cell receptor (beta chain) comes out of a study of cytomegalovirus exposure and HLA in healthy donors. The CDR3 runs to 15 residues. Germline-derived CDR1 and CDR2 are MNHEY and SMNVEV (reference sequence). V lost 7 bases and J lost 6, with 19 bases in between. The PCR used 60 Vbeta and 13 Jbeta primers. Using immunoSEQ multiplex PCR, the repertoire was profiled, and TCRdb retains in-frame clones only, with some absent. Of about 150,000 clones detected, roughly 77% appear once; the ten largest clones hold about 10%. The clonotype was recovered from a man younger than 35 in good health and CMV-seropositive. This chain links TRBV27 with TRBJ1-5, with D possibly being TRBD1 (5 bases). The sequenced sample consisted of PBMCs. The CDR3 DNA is TGTGCCAGCAAAGGCCTTGGGGCTGATGGTCAGCCCCAGCATTTT. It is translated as CASKGLGADGQPQHF.